These T cell receptor beta chains were read from a single sample in a study of T cell responses to AZD1222 COVID-19 vaccine. Here immunoSEQ multiplex PCR was the method, and the copy in TCRdb shows in-frame clones only, minus some. The table records about 130,000 clones, approximately 95% of them present only once. Sequences were derived from peripheral blood, sampled 28 days after the second AZD1222 dose. These receptors were collected from an adult who received the AZD1222 COVID-19 vaccine. Both conserved end residues are part of each CDR3. Fields, in order: J gene, V gene, clone size, D gene, CDR3 protein, CDR3 DNA. D genes are given only for firm matches. For some rows the clone size is stated as once, few or many, or as a class when expanded; others skip it.

TRBJ1-1,TRBV4-3,NA,NA,CASSQLGSLLNTEAFF,TGCGCCAGCAGCCAATTGGGGAGCCTATTGAACACTGAAGCTTTCTTT
TRBJ1-3,TRBV5-1,NA,NA,CASSLGTDSGNTIYF,TGCGCCAGCAGCTTGGGGACGGACTCTGGAAACACCATATATTTT
TRBJ1-1,TRBV12-5,once,NA,CASGGTLNTEAFF,TGTGCTAGCGGGGGAACATTGAACACTGAAGCTTTCTTT
TRBJ1-6,TRBV7-9,NA,NA,CASSALRTEDSPLHF,TGTGCCAGCAGCGCCCTCCGGACGGAGGATTCACCCCTCCACTTT
TRBJ2-5,TRBV9,once,TRBD2,CASSAFTSEKTQYF,TGTGCCAGCAGCGCCTTCACTAGCGAAAAGACCCAGTACTTC
TRBJ2-7,TRBV19,NA,NA,CASSIGDNSHEQYF,TGTGCCAGTAGTATTGGGGACAATTCCCACGAGCAGTACTTC
TRBJ1-6,TRBV21-1,NA,NA,CASAARGHNSPLHF,TGTGCCAGCGCCGCCAGGGGCCATAATTCACCCCTCCACTTT
TRBJ2-1,TRBV10-2,NA,NA,CASGDNEQFF,TGCGCCAGCGGAGACAATGAGCAGTTCTTC
TRBJ1-1,TRBV2,once,NA,CASGEGLGNTEAFF,TGTGCCAGCGGCGAGGGTTTAGGGAACACTGAAGCTTTCTTT
TRBJ2-5,TRBV28,NA,TRBD2,CASSLGPGRGGTQETQYF,TGTGCCAGCAGTTTAGGTCCTGGCCGGGGGGGCACTCAAGAGACCCAGTACTTC
TRBJ2-1,TRBV29-1,NA,NA,CSVGGEARVSEQFF,TGCAGCGTTGGTGGTGAGGCCAGGGTGAGTGAGCAGTTCTTC
TRBJ2-1,TRBV12-3/TRBV12-4,NA,NA,CASSYPGVGQFF,TGTGCCAGCAGTTACCCCGGAGTAGGGCAGTTCTTC
TRBJ2-7,TRBV24-1,once,TRBD1,CATSPSPGQGLSYEQYF,TGTGCCACCAGTCCTAGTCCGGGACAGGGTCTGTCCTACGAGCAGTACTTC
TRBJ2-6,TRBV18,NA,NA,CASSPLELYISGANVLTF,TGTGCCAGCTCACCACTCGAATTATACATCTCTGGGGCCAACGTCCTGACTTTC
TRBJ1-3,TRBV7-9,NA,NA,CASSLVRANTIYF,TGTGCCAGCAGCTTGGTCAGGGCAAACACCATATATTTT
TRBJ1-5,TRBV4-1,once,NA,CASSQDRVGSNQPQHF,TGCGCCAGCAGCCAAGATAGGGTCGGTAGCAATCAGCCCCAGCATTTT
TRBJ1-1,TRBV9,NA,NA,CASSVSGSTEAFF,TGTGCCAGCAGCGTATCGGGGTCGACTGAAGCTTTCTTT
TRBJ1-1,TRBV4-2,NA,NA,CASSQEIALRVEAFF,TGTGCCAGCAGCCAAGAAATCGCATTAAGGGTGGAAGCTTTCTTT
TRBJ2-3,TRBV10-3,NA,NA,CAIGELSGTDTQYF,TGTGCCATCGGGGAATTGAGTGGCACAGATACGCAGTATTTT
TRBJ1-6,TRBV7-9,once,NA,CASSLAGSPLHF,TGTGCCAGCAGTCTTGCGGGTTCACCCCTCCACTTT
TRBJ1-2,TRBV28,NA,NA,CASSFKRYGYTF,TGTGCCAGCAGTTTCAAACGCTATGGCTACACCTTC
TRBJ1-2,TRBV19,NA,NA,CASSIGGALSYGYTF,TGTGCCAGTAGTATAGGGGGAGCGCTTAGCTATGGCTACACCTTC
TRBJ2-3,TRBV5-1,NA,TRBD1,CASSGQGLTDTQYF,TGCGCCAGCAGCGGACAGGGCCTCACAGATACGCAGTATTTT
TRBJ2-1,TRBV27,NA,NA,CASSFLNRVHEQFF,TGTGCCAGCAGTTTTTTAAACAGAGTGCACGAGCAGTTCTTC
TRBJ2-3,TRBV3-1/TRBV3-2,NA,TRBD2,CASSQSSRLAGGTQYF,TGTGCCAGCAGCCAATCGAGCAGGCTAGCGGGGGGGACGCAGTATTTT
TRBJ2-2,TRBV5-1,NA,TRBD2,CASSVPSGGPGELFF,TGCGCCAGCAGCGTACCTAGCGGGGGGCCCGGGGAGCTGTTTTTT
TRBJ1-5,TRBV19,NA,TRBD1,CASKGGQVDQPQHF,TGTGCCAGTAAGGGGGGACAGGTCGATCAGCCCCAGCATTTT
TRBJ2-3,TRBV2,NA,NA,CASTQLTYTDTQYF,TGTGCCAGCACCCAATTGACTTACACAGATACGCAGTATTTT
TRBJ2-2,TRBV10-3,NA,NA,CAISESEGKTNTGELFF,TGTGCCATCAGTGAGTCGGAAGGAAAGACGAACACCGGGGAGCTGTTTTTT
TRBJ1-4,TRBV4-3,NA,NA,CASSHPQSPEKLFF,TGCGCCAGCAGCCATCCCCAGAGTCCTGAAAAACTGTTTTTT
TRBJ1-3,TRBV19,NA,NA,CASSLTPGGSGNTIYF,TGTGCCAGTAGCCTCACCCCGGGAGGGTCAGGAAACACCATATATTTT
TRBJ1-4,TRBV7-2,once,TRBD1,CASSSDRGNEKLFF,TGTGCCAGCAGCTCGGACAGGGGGAATGAAAAACTGTTTTTT
TRBJ1-1,TRBV11-2,NA,NA,CASNLGGREWVTEAFF,TGTGCCAGCAACTTGGGGGGGAGGGAATGGGTGACTGAAGCTTTCTTT
TRBJ1-1,TRBV19,NA,NA,CASSKPYNTEAFF,TGTGCCAGTAGTAAGCCTTATAACACTGAAGCTTTCTTT
TRBJ1-1,TRBV7-2,NA,NA,CASSFHLRLMNTEAFF,TGTGCCAGCAGTTTTCACCTCAGGCTCATGAACACTGAAGCTTTCTTT
TRBJ1-1,TRBV5-1,NA,NA,CASSLAPRGSTEAFF,TGCGCCAGCAGCTTGGCCCCCAGGGGTTCCACTGAAGCTTTCTTT
TRBJ1-3,TRBV30,NA,NA,CAWSLGRNTIYF,TGTGCCTGGAGCTTGGGTCGAAACACCATATATTTT
TRBJ1-2,TRBV10-1,large,TRBD1,CASRSGQRPRNYGYTF,TGCGCCAGCAGGTCGGGACAGCGCCCACGCAACTATGGCTACACCTTC
TRBJ2-7,TRBV25-1,NA,NA,CASSELGGDSYEQYF,TGTGCCAGCAGTGAATTGGGCGGGGACTCCTACGAGCAGTACTTC
TRBJ1-1,TRBV4-1,NA,NA,CASSQVLRERNTEAFF,TGCGCCAGCAGCCAAGTCCTCCGCGAAAGGAACACTGAAGCTTTCTTT
TRBJ2-6,TRBV7-6,NA,NA,CASSLGPRGSGANVLTF,TGTGCCAGCAGCTTAGGTCCAAGGGGCTCTGGGGCCAACGTCCTGACTTTC
TRBJ2-5,TRBV6-1,NA,NA,CASSEGTASETQYF,TGTGCCAGCAGTGAAGGGACCGCGAGTGAGACCCAGTACTTC
TRBJ2-7,TRBV18,NA,TRBD2,CASSATSGVSYEQYF,TGTGCCAGCTCTGCGACTAGCGGGGTATCCTACGAGCAGTACTTC
TRBJ2-6,TRBV7-2,NA,NA,CASSLRLGLSSGANVLTF,TGTGCCAGCAGCTTACGGTTGGGATTAAGCTCTGGGGCCAACGTCCTGACTTTC
TRBJ2-7,TRBV30,NA,TRBD1,CAWMGTGSDEQYF,TGTGCCTGGATGGGGACAGGGAGCGACGAGCAGTACTTC
TRBJ2-7,TRBV4-1,few,TRBD2,CASSQFPPSGGPSYEQYF,TGCGCCAGCAGCCAGTTTCCTCCTAGCGGGGGGCCCTCCTACGAGCAGTACTTC
TRBJ1-1,TRBV7-9,NA,NA,CASKGVWLTSTEAFF,TGTGCCAGCAAAGGAGTGTGGTTGACATCCACTGAAGCTTTCTTT
TRBJ1-2,TRBV6-2/TRBV6-3,NA,NA,CASSPADGYTF,TGTGCCAGCAGTCCCGCAGATGGCTACACCTTC
TRBJ2-7,TRBV10-3,NA,NA,CAISESGLSYEQYF,TGTGCCATCAGTGAGTCGGGACTCTCCTACGAGCAGTACTTC
TRBJ1-2,TRBV2,NA,NA,CASRPQGTNGYTF,TGTGCCAGCAGACCACAGGGTACAAATGGCTACACCTTC
TRBJ1-4,TRBV13,NA,NA,CASSFGRVTNEKLFF,TGTGCCAGCAGCTTTGGCAGGGTTACTAATGAAAAACTGTTTTTT
TRBJ1-2,TRBV19,NA,TRBD1,CASSTGGYGGYTF,TGTGCCAGTAGTACAGGGGGGTATGGTGGCTACACCTTC
TRBJ2-5,TRBV6-5,NA,TRBD2,CASSSLAGDQETQYF,TGTGCCAGCAGTTCCCTAGCGGGGGACCAAGAGACCCAGTACTTC
TRBJ1-1,TRBV2,NA,NA,CASSPTTGTSTEAFF,TGTGCCAGCAGCCCAACCACAGGTACCAGCACTGAAGCTTTCTTT
TRBJ2-2,TRBV6-4,NA,NA,CASSDSAAGELFF,TGTGCCAGCAGTGACTCTGCCGCCGGGGAGCTGTTTTTT
TRBJ2-4,TRBV25-1,NA,TRBD2,CASSEWAGREKNIQYF,TGTGCCAGCAGTGAATGGGCAGGGAGGGAGAAAAACATTCAGTACTTC
TRBJ2-3,TRBV9,NA,TRBD2,CASSASPGLVSDTQYF,TGTGCCAGCAGCGCCTCGCCGGGACTAGTCTCGGATACGCAGTATTTT
TRBJ1-5,TRBV7-9,NA,NA,CASSLFADQPQHF,TGTGCCAGCAGTCTTTTTGCGGATCAGCCCCAGCATTTT